These 22 T cell receptor beta chains were all obtained from the same sample, sequenced in a study of cytomegalovirus exposure and HLA in healthy donors. Vbeta (60) and Jbeta (13) primers were used in the PCR. Using immunoSEQ multiplex PCR, the repertoire was profiled, and TCRdb retains in-frame clones only, with some absent. Of around 170,000 clones detected, 84% appear once; the ten largest clones hold 0.35% to 0.4%. Sequenced material: PBMCs. Source of these receptors: a boy under 10 years old in good health and CMV-seronegative.

A few counts support this clone. The rearrangement joins TRBV5-1 to TRBJ1-2; TRBD1 might be the D (6 bases). The CDR3 sequence is 14 residues long. The V and J ends lost 3 bases and 3 bases respectively, with 12 bases between them. Germline V gene sequence: CDR1 SGHRS, CDR2 YFSETQ. This CDR3 is CASSSPYRDYGYTF. DNA of the CDR3: TGCGCCAGCAGCTCACCCTACAGGGACTATGGCTACACCTTC.

This clone was detected only a few times. This chain connects TRBV27 to TRBJ2-7; D possibly corresponds to TRBD1 (6 bases). The CDR3 totals 13 residues. Trimming shortened V by 8 bases and J by 2 bases, and 13 bases separated the two germline ends. In germline, CDR1 is MNHEY, CDR2 SMNVEV (reference sequence). CDR3 coding DNA: TGTGCCAGCCGCGACAGGTACACCTACGAGCAGTACTTC. As protein: CASRDRYTYEQYF.

The chain carries TRBV9 and TRBJ2-1; D gene uncertain. Between the trimmed V and J ends, which lost 3 bases and 8 bases, there was a span of 12 bases. CDR1 SGDLS and CDR2 YYNGEE come from the germline V gene. This CDR3 is built from 13 residues. The CDR3 here is CASSAHLVDEQFF. The DNA of the CDR3 is TGTGCCAGCAGCGCCCACCTTGTAGATGAGCAGTTCTTC.

V is TRBV28 and J is TRBJ2-7; 8 bases align to TRBD1. V shed 2 bases and J 3 bases; nucleotides not matched to a gene: 6. This CDR3 is 15 amino acids long. CDR1 is MDHEN, CDR2 SYDVKM, per germline. Written as DNA, the CDR3 is TGTGCCAGCAGTTTAGCCGGGACAGGTAACTACGAGCAGTACTTC. Amino acids: CASSLAGTGNYEQYF.

This rearrangement joins TRBV18 to TRBJ2-3; TRBD1 matches at 8 bases. CDR3 size: 17 residues. Per germline, CDR1 KGHSH and CDR2 LQKENI. V gave up 1 base and J gave up 0 bases; unmatched junction bases: 6. The CDR3 loop is CASSPLGTGPSTDTQYF. As DNA, the CDR3 is TGTGCCAGCTCACCACTGGGGACAGGCCCAAGCACAGATACGCAGTATTTT.

This chain uses TRBV5-6 with TRBJ1-5, with a weak D call TRBD1 (6 bases). The CDR3 totals 15 residues. CDR1 and CDR2 (germline): SGHDT, YYEEEE. The ends were cut back, 0 bases at V and 4 bases at J, with 11 bases in the middle. The CDR3 reads CASSLGQGWNQPQHF. CDR3 nucleotide sequence: TGTGCCAGCAGCTTGGGTCAGGGGTGGAATCAGCCCCAGCATTTT.

The V call is TRBV4-1, the J call TRBJ1-5; D remains unclear. Germline values: CDR1 MGHRA, CDR2 YSYEKL. The germline V and J ends were trimmed by 4 bases and 1 base, with 14 bases remaining between them. The CDR3 length is 16 residues. Here the CDR3 DNA reads TGCGCCAGCAGCCCGGGGTTCAGTCGCAGCAATCAGCCCCAGCATTTT. This sequence encodes CASSPGFSRSNQPQHF.

The J gene is TRBJ1-2, the V gene TRBV19, with 10 bases identical to TRBD1. The CDR3 loop spans 16 amino acids. From germline, CDR1 is LNHDA and CDR2 SQIVND (reference sequence). J lost 3 bases, V lost 5 bases, and 9 bases had no gene match. The CDR3 is CASSGADRGLYYGYTF. In DNA, the CDR3 is TGTGCCAGTAGTGGAGCCGACAGGGGGCTGTACTATGGCTACACCTTC.

V is TRBV2 and J is TRBJ2-7; TRBD1 agrees at 7 bases. CDR1 is SNHLY, CDR2 FYNNEI, per germline. This CDR3 contains 11 residues. V lost 8 bases and J lost 4; bases outside the gene matches: 2. The CDR3, as DNA: TGTGCCAGCTTACAGGGGTACGAGCAGTACTTC. Translating it yields CASLQGYEQYF. Based on the CDR3 plus reference TRBV2 and TRBJ2-7, the full variable domain is EPEVTQTPSHQVTQMGQEVILRCVPISNHLYFYWYRQILGQKVEFLVSFYNNEISEKSEIFDDQFSVERPDGSNFTLKIRSTKLEDSAMYFCASLQGYEQYFGPGTRLTVT.

This clone came up a few times. The chain links TRBV10-2 to TRBJ1-4, with TRBD1 matching over 8 bases. Germline CDR1 and CDR2: WSHSY and SAAADI. This CDR3 has 15 amino acids. Trimming at V came to 6 bases and at J to 7 bases, leaving 10 bases not matched to a gene. As DNA, the CDR3 is TGCGCCAGCAGCTCAAAAGACAGGGGAGGTGAAAAACTGTTTTTT. Protein: CASSSKDRGGEKLFF.

The V and J genes are TRBV5-6 and TRBJ1-5; TRBD1 matches at 9 bases. Germline trimming cut 4 bases from V and 3 bases from J; bases unmatched to any gene: 2. The CDR3 contains 14 residues. Per germline, CDR1 SGHDT and CDR2 YYEEEE. In DNA, the CDR3 is TGTGCCAGCAGCACAGGGGGCTACAATCAGCCCCAGCATTTT. Protein sequence: CASSTGGYNQPQHF.

A few counts support this clone. The rearrangement links TRBV28 to TRBJ1-5, with 7 bases identical to TRBD1. J was trimmed by 5 bases and V by 5 bases; bases with no gene match: 6. CDR3 size: 14 residues. The germline V gene has CDR1 MDHEN and CDR2 SYDVKM. The CDR3 here is CASSPRQGHQPQHF. The DNA for the CDR3 is TGTGCCAGCAGTCCCCGACAGGGCCATCAGCCCCAGCATTTT.

V and J are TRBV19 and TRBJ2-3; 9 nucleotides align to TRBD1. The length of the CDR3 is 16 residues. V was clipped by 5 bases and J by 0 bases; unmatched bases: 6. Germline loops: CDR1 LNHDA, CDR2 SQIVND (reference sequence). The CDR3 region has the DNA TGTGCCAGTAGTTCCCGGGACAGGGAAAGCACAGATACGCAGTATTTT. Its translation: CASSSRDRESTDTQYF.

The chain is built from TRBV6-5 and TRBJ1-1; 8 bases agree with TRBD1. This CDR3 has 16 amino acids. From germline, CDR1 is MNHEY and CDR2 SVGAGI. Trimming at V came to 4 bases and at J to 4 bases, leaving 11 bases not matched to a gene. As DNA, the CDR3 is TGTGCCAGCAGTTTGAACAGGGGGATTTCCCCCACTGAAGCTTTCTTT. It is translated as CASSLNRGISPTEAFF.

This chain joins TRBV6-5 and TRBJ1-1; the D gene is possibly TRBD1 (6 bases). V was trimmed by 7 bases and J by 5 bases, leaving 17 bases between them. The CDR3 covers 14 residues. CDR1 and CDR2 (germline): MNHEY, SVGAGI. For the CDR3, the DNA is TGTGCCAGCAACCCCTTGGGGGCGAGTACTGAAGCTTTCTTT. It encodes CASNPLGASTEAFF.

In its sample, this clone ranks as medium-sized. The chain uses TRBV5-3 and TRBJ2-1, with 13 bases matching TRBD2. TRBV5-3 is given ORF status, its function remaining uncertain. The CDR3 loop spans 15 amino acids. After removal of 6 bases from V and 5 bases from J, the junction contained 5 bases not matched to a gene. The CDR3 DNA reads TGTGCCAGAATAATAGGGACTAGCGGGGACAATGAGCAGTTCTTC. This sequence encodes CARIIGTSGDNEQFF.

This chain joins TRBV5-6 and TRBJ2-1; 12 bases agree with TRBD2. The length of the CDR3 is 19 residues. The germline gives CDR1 SGHDT, CDR2 YYEEEE. Unmatched junction bases numbered 13, after V lost 4 bases and J lost 2 bases. The CDR3 sequence: CASSPDWASGRVAYNEQFF. The CDR3 region has the DNA TGTGCCAGCAGCCCCGATTGGGCTAGCGGGAGGGTGGCCTACAATGAGCAGTTCTTC.

V and J are TRBV6-5 and TRBJ2-5; 7 bases are shared with TRBD2. The J call could be wrong; TRBJ2-7 is a better fit for the DNA end. Per germline, CDR1 MNHEY and CDR2 SVGAGI. The CDR3 has 12 residues. The CDR3 is CASRRTSYEQYF. CDR3 DNA sequence: TGTGCCAGCAGGAGGACTAGTTACGAGCAGTACTTC.

The chain is built from TRBV11-2 and TRBJ1-1; unclear D gene. CDR1 is SGHAT, CDR2 FQNNGV, per germline. V was cut by 2 bases and J by 2 bases, with 12 bases left in between. CDR3 length: 15 amino acids. CDR3: CASSLNSRVNTEAFF. CDR3 sequence (DNA): TGTGCCAGCAGCTTAAATTCCCGGGTAAACACTGAAGCTTTCTTT.

This rearrangement joins TRBV6-1 to TRBJ1-1; TRBD1 might be the D (6 bases). The germline CDR1 and CDR2 sequences are MNHNS and SASEGT. V gave up 10 bases and J gave up 4 bases, with 19 bases separating them. This CDR3 spans 14 amino acids. CDR3 bases: TGTGCCATTCGTTACAGGGAATCAGGCACTGAAGCTTTCTTT. Translating gives CAIRYRESGTEAFF.

The rearrangement joins TRBV13 to TRBJ1-2; 8 nucleotides match TRBD1. The CDR3 has 16 amino acids. The V segment lost 3 bases and the J segment 1 base; nucleotides outside the gene matches: 7. The germline V gene has CDR1 PRHDT and CDR2 FYEKMQ (reference sequence). The CDR3 DNA reads as TGTGCCAGCAGCTTGGACGGGACAGGATTTAACTATGGCTACACCTTC. Its translation: CASSLDGTGFNYGYTF. The variable domain in full, with the rest retrieved from reference TRBV13 and TRBJ1-2, is AAGVIQSPRHLIKEKRETATLKCYPIPRHDTVYWYQQGPGQDPQFLISFYEKMQSDKGSIPDRFSAQQFSDYHSELNMSSLELGDSALYFCASSLDGTGFNYGYTFGSGTRLTVV.

The chain is built from TRBV4-2 and TRBJ1-4; 7 nucleotides line up with TRBD1. V trimming: 0 bases; J trimming: 5 bases; junction bases outside the gene matches: 3. Per germline, CDR1 LGHNA and CDR2 YNFKEQ. The CDR3 has 15 amino acids. The CDR3 loop is CASSQDRGGNEKLFF. Here the CDR3 DNA reads TGTGCCAGCAGCCAAGATCGAGGGGGCAATGAAAAACTGTTTTTT.